This section outlines one TCR beta chain sequence together with its context. What it binds is not known. This record belongs to a study of cytomegalovirus exposure and HLA in healthy donors. The germline gives CDR1 SGDLS, CDR2 YYNGEE. V was pared by 3 bases and J by 2 bases, with 14 bases between. The CDR3 is 15 residues long. Findings of the study overall: Within the approximately 130 validation repertoires, first-cohort TCR clusters tended to co-occur, according to a later analysis. Researchers reported that a few CMV-associated chains were confirmed in vitro as CMV antigen-specific. The investigators catalogued 150 to 200 TCR beta chains as cytomegalovirus-associated.

The protocol was immunoSEQ multiplex PCR, while the TCRdb copy is restricted to in-frame clones and leaves out a portion. The repertoire holds 200,000 to 250,000 clones, approximately 80% seen once, with roughly an eighth in the top ten. V gene TRBV9 combines with J gene TRBJ2-5, with D perhaps matching TRBD1 or TRBD2 (6 bases each). The sequence came from a woman in her thirties in good health and CMV-seropositive. The sample comprised PBMCs. CDR3 in DNA: TGTGCCAGCAGCGGAGGGGGGAGGTCACAAGAGACCCAGTACTTC. It codes for CASSGGGRSQETQYF.